The present T cell receptor beta chain was sequenced within a study of OX40 agonist ivuxolimab in advanced cancers. Turning to the study itself: Partial responses were observed in three patients, of whom one had hepatocellular carcinoma and two had cutaneous melanoma. The study, taken as a whole, reports: Both CD4+ and CD8+ T cell populations in blood had undergone clonal expansion by week 6 at 0.1 to 3.0 mg/kg.

The CDR3 sequence is 15 residues long. V lost 0 bases, J lost 4 bases, and 2 bases stayed unmatched. CDR1 is SGHRS and CDR2 is YFSETQ in the germline V gene. Points on this clone: As yet, its antigen is unknown.

The repertoire was sequenced with immunoSEQ multiplex PCR; TCRdb's copy has only in-frame clones and lacks some. This sample has about 92,000 clones, with about 91% found just once. The source material was CD4+ or CD8+ T cells sorted from blood, sampled in a trial of the OX40 agonist ivuxolimab. The gene calls are TRBV5-1 and TRBJ2-7; TRBD1 aligns across 12 bases. This TCR was recovered from an adult with an advanced solid tumor such as melanoma, head and neck, liver or kidney cancer. The CDR3 DNA is TGCGCCAGCAGCTTGGGGGGACAGGGGGCTTACGAGCAGTACTTC. It yields the protein CASSLGGQGAYEQYF.